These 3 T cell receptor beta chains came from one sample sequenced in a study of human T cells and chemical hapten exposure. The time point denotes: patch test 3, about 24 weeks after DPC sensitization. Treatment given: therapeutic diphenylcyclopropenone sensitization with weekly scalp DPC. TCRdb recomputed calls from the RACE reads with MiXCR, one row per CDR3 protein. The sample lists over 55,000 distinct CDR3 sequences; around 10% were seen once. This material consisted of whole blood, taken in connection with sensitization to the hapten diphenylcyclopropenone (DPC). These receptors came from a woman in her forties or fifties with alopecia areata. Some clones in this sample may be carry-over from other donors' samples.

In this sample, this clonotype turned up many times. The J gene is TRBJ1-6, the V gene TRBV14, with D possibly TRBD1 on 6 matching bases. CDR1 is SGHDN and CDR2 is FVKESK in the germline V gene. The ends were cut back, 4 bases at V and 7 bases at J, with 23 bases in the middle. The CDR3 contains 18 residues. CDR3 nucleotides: TGTGCCAGCAGCCTAACCGGGACCCCGGGGGGCTCCAATTCACCCCTCCACTTT. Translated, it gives CASSLTGTPGGSNSPLHF.

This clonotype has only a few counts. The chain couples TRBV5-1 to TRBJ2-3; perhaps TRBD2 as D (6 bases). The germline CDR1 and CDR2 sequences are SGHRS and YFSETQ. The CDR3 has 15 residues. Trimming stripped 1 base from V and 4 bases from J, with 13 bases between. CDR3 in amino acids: CASSLLGREADTQYF. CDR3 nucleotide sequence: TGCGCCAGCAGCTTGCTCGGCAGGGAGGCAGATACGCAGTATTTT.

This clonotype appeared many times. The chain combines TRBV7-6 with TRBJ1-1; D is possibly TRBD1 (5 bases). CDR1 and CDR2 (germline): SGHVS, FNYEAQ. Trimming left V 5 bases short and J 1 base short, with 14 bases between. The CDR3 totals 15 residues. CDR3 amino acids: CASSQLSGTNTEAFF. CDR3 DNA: TGTGCCAGCAGCCAACTGTCAGGGACGAACACTGAAGCTTTCTTT.